Following are 14 T cell receptor beta chains from one sample sequenced in a study of T cells in Graves' hyperthyroidism and ophthalmopathy. TCR beta CDR3 regions were amplified from RNA. Researchers ran a first-round RT-PCR on the TCR CDR3 using the HTBI primer set. TCRdb itself ran the multiplex PCR reads through MiXCR, one entry per CDR3 protein. The sample lists about 500,000 distinct CDR3 sequences, roughly 16% occurring once. The sequencing sample was made of blood. The receptors were sampled from a woman aged 30 to 39 with Graves' ophthalmopathy.

Ten or more counts support this clonotype. This chain connects TRBV6-1 to TRBJ1-1; D is unclear. Germline-derived CDR1 and CDR2 are MNHNS and SASEGT. The CDR3 runs 13 residues. The V gene lost 5 bases and the J gene lost 1 base, with 8 bases spanning the gap. The CDR3 sequence is CASSIGRNTEAFF. In nucleotides, the CDR3 is TGTGCCAGCAGTATCGGGAGGAACACTGAAGCTTTCTTT.

This clonotype came up a few times. The V call is TRBV4-2, the J call TRBJ2-7; maybe TRBD1 (5 bases). V lost 4 bases and J lost 6, with 16 bases in between. This CDR3 is built from 14 residues. Germline lookup yields CDR1 LGHNA and CDR2 YNFKEQ. The CDR3 DNA follows: TGTGCCAGCAGCCCGTTTGAAGGGGAAACCGAGCAGTACTTC. It specifies CASSPFEGETEQYF.

This clonotype was counted between two and nine times. The rearrangement uses TRBV20-1 and TRBJ2-2, with 11 bases matching TRBD2. V was clipped by 6 bases and J by 6 bases; unmatched bases: 18. Germline CDR1 DFQATT, CDR2 SNEGSKA (reference sequence). The CDR3 is 18 residues long. The CDR3 nucleotides are TGCAGTGCCCCGAGCTTCAAGACTAGCGGGACTCTTGCCGGGGAGCTGTTTTTT. Its protein is CSAPSFKTSGTLAGELFF.

The genes are TRBV6-2 or TRBV6-3 and TRBJ2-1, with 10 bases matching TRBD1. The CDR3 contains 21 residues. Per germline, CDR1 MNHEY and CDR2 SVGEGT. After removal of 6 bases from V and 4 bases from J, the junction contained 24 bases not matched to a gene. The CDR3 DNA sequence: TGTGCCAGCAGGGTGAGACAGGGGGCAATAAAAAGAGGGACTTTGTACAATGAGCAGTTCTTC. It translates to CASRVRQGAIKRGTLYNEQFF.

This clonotype has ten or more counts. J is TRBJ2-1 and V is TRBV2; D is unresolved. Trimming took 6 bases from V and 5 from J, leaving 11 bases between them. CDR3 size: 13 residues. The germline V gene has CDR1 SNHLY and CDR2 FYNNEI. The CDR3 DNA reads as TGTGCCAGCAGCATGATGCTTGACAATGAGCAGTTCTTC. It yields the protein CASSMMLDNEQFF. Full variable domain (missing parts from reference TRBV2 and TRBJ2-1): EPEVTQTPSHQVTQMGQEVILRCVPISNHLYFYWYRQILGQKVEFLVSFYNNEISEKSEIFDDQFSVERPDGSNFTLKIRSTKLEDSAMYFCASSMMLDNEQFFGPGTRLTVL.

There are a few counts of this clonotype. The chain carries TRBV7-8 and TRBJ2-7, with a possible D match to TRBD2 (6 bases). CDR3 length: 15 residues. Germline V gives CDR1 SGHVS, CDR2 FQNEAQ. V lost 7 bases and J lost 5, with 21 bases in between. For the CDR3, the DNA is TGTGCCAGCAACAACATGGGGGAGGTGTCTAACGAGCAGTACTTC. It encodes CASNNMGEVSNEQYF.

This clonotype has at least ten counts. J is TRBJ1-1 and V is TRBV24-1, with D possibly matching TRBD1 (5 bases). Looked up from germline, CDR1 is KGHDR and CDR2 is SFDVKD. The CDR3 covers 13 residues. Trimming left V 4 bases short and J 6 bases short, with 11 bases between. CDR3 amino acids: CATSDPGLSEAFF. CDR3 in DNA: TGTGCCACCAGTGACCCAGGGCTCTCTGAAGCTTTCTTT.

This CDR3 is CSARRLAVLYNEQFF. The CDR3 coding sequence is TGCAGTGCCAGACGGCTAGCGGTTCTCTACAATGAGCAGTTCTTC. The chain carries TRBV20-1 and TRBJ2-1; 7 bases map to TRBD2. V lost 6 bases to trimming and J lost 3 bases; unmatched junction nucleotides: 11. Germline CDR1 DFQATT, CDR2 SNEGSKA (reference sequence). CDR3 length: 15 residues.

This clonotype was found many times. This chain joins TRBV7-2 and TRBJ1-4; the D is unclear. V gave up 2 bases and J gave up 5 bases, with 12 bases separating them. The germline V gene has CDR1 SGHTA and CDR2 FQGNSA. The CDR3 has 15 amino acids. CDR3 DNA: TGTGCCAGCAGCTTAAGGCGACACAACAATGAAAAACTGTTTTTT. This codes for CASSLRRHNNEKLFF.

In this sample, this clonotype turned up many times. This chain connects TRBV20-1 to TRBJ2-7; D remains unclear. Germline CDR1 DFQATT, CDR2 SNEGSKA (reference sequence). V shed 6 bases and J shed 4 bases, with 13 bases lying between them. This CDR3 is 12 amino acids long. CDR3: CSARVVGYEQYF. The CDR3 coding sequence is TGCAGTGCCCGAGTTGTAGGGTACGAGCAGTACTTC.

This clonotype was seen at least ten times. The genes are TRBV20-1 and TRBJ2-1, with TRBD2 matching 9 bases. The V gene end was trimmed by 1 base and the J gene end by 8 bases; junction bases not matched to a gene: 9. This CDR3 has 15 amino acids. Germline V gene lookup returns CDR1 DFQATT and CDR2 SNEGSKA (reference sequence). The CDR3 sequence: CSARARAGGVDEQFF. DNA of the CDR3: TGCAGTGCTAGAGCTAGAGCGGGAGGCGTTGATGAGCAGTTCTTC.

V and J are TRBV7-9 and TRBJ2-5, with 8 bases identical to TRBD1. V trimming: 3 bases; J trimming: 5 bases; junction bases outside the gene matches: 8. The germline V gene encodes CDR1 SEHNR and CDR2 FQNEAQ (reference sequence). The CDR3 is 15 residues long. The CDR3 reads CASSFLDRAKETQYF. CDR3 DNA sequence: TGTGCCAGCAGCTTTCTGGACAGGGCGAAGGAGACCCAGTACTTC.

This clonotype was recorded a few times. The chain couples TRBV9 to TRBJ2-7; 9 bases align to TRBD2. V lost 4 bases, J lost 2 bases, and 10 bases stayed unmatched. The CDR3 runs 16 residues. Germline CDR1 SGDLS, CDR2 YYNGEE. The CDR3 region has the DNA TGTGCCAGCAGCCCTCTTCGCGGGAGGGAGGCCTACGAGCAGTACTTC. Translated, it gives CASSPLRGREAYEQYF.

This clonotype was seen many times. V and J are TRBV28 and TRBJ2-5, with 7 bases fitting TRBD2. Germline V gives CDR1 MDHEN, CDR2 SYDVKM. The CDR3 runs to 15 residues. The ends lost 0 bases at V and 0 bases at J; junction bases unmatched: 1. The CDR3 is CASSLWGGDQETQYF. The CDR3 DNA reads TGTGCCAGCAGTTTATGGGGGGGGGACCAAGAGACCCAGTACTTC.